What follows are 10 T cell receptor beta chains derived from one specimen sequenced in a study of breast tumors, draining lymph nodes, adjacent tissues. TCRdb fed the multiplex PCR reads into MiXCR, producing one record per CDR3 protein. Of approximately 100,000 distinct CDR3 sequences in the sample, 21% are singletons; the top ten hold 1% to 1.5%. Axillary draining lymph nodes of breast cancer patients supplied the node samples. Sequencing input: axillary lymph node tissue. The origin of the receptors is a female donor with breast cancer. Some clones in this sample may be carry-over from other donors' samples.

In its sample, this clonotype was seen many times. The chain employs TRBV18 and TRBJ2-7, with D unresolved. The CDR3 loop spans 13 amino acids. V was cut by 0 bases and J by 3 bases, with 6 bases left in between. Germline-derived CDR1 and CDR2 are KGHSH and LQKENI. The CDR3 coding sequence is TGTGCCAGCTCACCACCAGGCCGCTACGAGCAGTACTTC. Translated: CASSPPGRYEQYF. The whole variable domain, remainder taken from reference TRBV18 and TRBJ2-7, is NAGVMQNPRHLVRRRGQEARLRCSPMKGHSHVYWYRQLPEEGLKFMVYLQKENIIDESGMPKERFSAEFPKEGPSILRIQQVVRGDSAAYFCASSPPGRYEQYFGPGTRLTVT.

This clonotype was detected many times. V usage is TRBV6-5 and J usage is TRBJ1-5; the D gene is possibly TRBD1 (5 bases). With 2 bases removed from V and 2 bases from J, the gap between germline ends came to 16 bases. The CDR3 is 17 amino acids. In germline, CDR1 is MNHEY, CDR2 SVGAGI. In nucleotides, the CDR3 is TGTGCCAGCAGTTACAGACCTACAGGACGGGGCAATCAGCCCCAGCATTTT. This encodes CASSYRPTGRGNQPQHF.

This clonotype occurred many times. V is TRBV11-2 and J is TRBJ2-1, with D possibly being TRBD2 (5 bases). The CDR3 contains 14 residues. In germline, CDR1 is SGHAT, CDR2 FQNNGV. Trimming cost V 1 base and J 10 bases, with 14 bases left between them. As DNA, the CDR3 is TGTGCCAGCAGCTTAGGATTTGGCCTAGCCGAGCAGTTCTTC. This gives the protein CASSLGFGLAEQFF.

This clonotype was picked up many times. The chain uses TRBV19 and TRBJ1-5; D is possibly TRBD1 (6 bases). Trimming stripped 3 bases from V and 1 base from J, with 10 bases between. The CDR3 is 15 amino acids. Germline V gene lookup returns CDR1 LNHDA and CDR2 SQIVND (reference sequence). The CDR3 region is CASSIPGQSNQPQHF. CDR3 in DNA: TGTGCCAGTAGTATCCCAGGACAGAGCAATCAGCCCCAGCATTTT.

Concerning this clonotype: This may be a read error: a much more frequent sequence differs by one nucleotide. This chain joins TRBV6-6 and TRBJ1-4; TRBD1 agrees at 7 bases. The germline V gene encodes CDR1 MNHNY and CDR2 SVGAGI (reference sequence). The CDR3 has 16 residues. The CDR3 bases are TGTGCCTGCAGTAACCCAGGGACAGCAACTAATGAAAAACTGTTTTTT. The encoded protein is CACSNPGTATNEKLFF.

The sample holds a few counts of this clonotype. CDR3 DNA sequence: TGCGCCAGCAGCCAAGAGCGGCGGGAAGGAACCACCTCTGGGGCCAACGTCCTGACTTTC. It specifies CASSQERREGTTSGANVLTF. The chain joins TRBV4-1 to TRBJ2-6, with D perhaps matching TRBD2 (6 bases). This CDR3 is built from 20 residues. Trimming took 0 bases from V and 0 from J, leaving 18 bases between them. Germline CDR1 and CDR2: MGHRA and YSYEKL.

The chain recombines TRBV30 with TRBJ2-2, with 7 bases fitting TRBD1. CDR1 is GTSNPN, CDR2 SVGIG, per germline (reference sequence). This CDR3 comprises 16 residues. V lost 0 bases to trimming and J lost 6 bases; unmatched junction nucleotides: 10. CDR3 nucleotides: TGTGCCTGGAGTGTACAGGGGACCCTTTTCTCCGGGGAGCTGTTTTTT. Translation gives CAWSVQGTLFSGELFF.

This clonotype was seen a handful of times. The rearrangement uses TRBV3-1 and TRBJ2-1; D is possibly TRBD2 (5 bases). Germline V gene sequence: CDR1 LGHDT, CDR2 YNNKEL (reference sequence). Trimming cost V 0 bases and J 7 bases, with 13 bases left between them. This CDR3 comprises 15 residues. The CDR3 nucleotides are TGTGCCAGCAGCCAAGATACGCGGGTTGGGAATGAGCAGTTCTTC. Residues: CASSQDTRVGNEQFF.

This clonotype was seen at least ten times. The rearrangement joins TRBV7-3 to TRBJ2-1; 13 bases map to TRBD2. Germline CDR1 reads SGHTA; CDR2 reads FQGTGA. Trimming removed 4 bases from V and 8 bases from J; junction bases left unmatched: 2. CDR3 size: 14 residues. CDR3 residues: CASSWTSGSDEQFF. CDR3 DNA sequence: TGTGCCAGCAGCTGGACTAGCGGGAGCGATGAGCAGTTCTTC.

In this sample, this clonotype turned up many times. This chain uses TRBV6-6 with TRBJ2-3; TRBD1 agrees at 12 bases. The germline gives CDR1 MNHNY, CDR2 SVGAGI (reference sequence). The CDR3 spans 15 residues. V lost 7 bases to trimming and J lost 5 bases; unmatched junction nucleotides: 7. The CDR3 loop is CASNLGQGAGDTQYF. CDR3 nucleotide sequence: TGTGCCAGCAACCTGGGACAGGGGGCCGGAGATACGCAGTATTTT.